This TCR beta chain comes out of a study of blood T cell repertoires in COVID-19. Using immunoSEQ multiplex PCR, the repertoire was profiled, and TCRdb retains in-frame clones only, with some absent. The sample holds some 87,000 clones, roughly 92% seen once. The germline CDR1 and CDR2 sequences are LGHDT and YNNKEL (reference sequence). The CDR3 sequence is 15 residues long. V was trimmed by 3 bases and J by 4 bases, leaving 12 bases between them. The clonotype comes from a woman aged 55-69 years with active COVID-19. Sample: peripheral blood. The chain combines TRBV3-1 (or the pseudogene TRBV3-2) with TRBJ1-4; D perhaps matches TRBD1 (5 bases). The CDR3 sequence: CASSQPTDLNEKLFF. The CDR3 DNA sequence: TGTGCCAGCAGCCAGCCGACAGACCTTAATGAAAAACTGTTTTTT.